Listed below are T cell receptor beta chains from one sample, sequenced in a study of T cell responses to AZD1222 COVID-19 vaccine. The protocol was immunoSEQ multiplex PCR, while the TCRdb copy is restricted to in-frame clones and leaves out a portion. The table shows 98,000 or so clones, with about nine tenths occurring only once. Material: peripheral blood, obtained 28 days after the second AZD1222 dose. The receptors stem from an adult who received the AZD1222 COVID-19 vaccine. CDR3s include the opening cysteine and the closing phenylalanine or tryptophan.

V gene	J gene	CDR3 protein
TRBV9	TRBJ1-4	CASSPITGLYNEKLFF
TRBV24-1	TRBJ2-1	CATSDGGGPYNEQFF
TRBV10-3	TRBJ1-1	CAISDRTPGQWNTEAFF
TRBV6-5	TRBJ1-2	CASYGYGYTF
TRBV3-1/TRBV3-2	TRBJ1-2	CASSQDFTHYGYTF
TRBV6-1	TRBJ1-2	CASSEVQGMNGYTF
TRBV3-1/TRBV3-2	TRBJ2-5	CASSQRLAGQETQYF
TRBV21-1	TRBJ1-1	CASRKKTTGNTEAFF
TRBV18	TRBJ1-5	CASSPTAGGGNQPQHF
TRBV19	TRBJ1-2	CASSIRGPANYGYTF
TRBV2	TRBJ1-5	CASSEARGNSNQPQHF
TRBV19	TRBJ1-4	CASMRGARSSEKLFF
TRBV12-3/TRBV12-4	TRBJ2-7	CASSFRPYEQYF
TRBV9	TRBJ2-3	CASSVETGGAGPDTQYF
TRBV5-4	TRBJ2-3	CASSFEGQGGDTQYF
TRBV11-1	TRBJ1-1	CASSPHALNTEAFF